What follows describes a single T cell receptor (beta chain). The antigen remains unidentified. The PCR used 60 Vbeta and 13 Jbeta primers. Produced via immunoSEQ multiplex PCR; TCRdb's table is partial and in-frame only. Of more than 150,000 clones in the sample, about 90% were seen once. The data belong to a study of cytomegalovirus exposure and HLA in healthy donors. Whole-study findings and limits: Altogether, 164 TCR beta chains were recorded as cytomegalovirus-associated. Certain indistinguishable V segments, among them TRBV6-2 and TRBV6-3, were excluded. Association of a missense DCLRE1C variant with TCR beta V- and J-gene trimming was reported in a later analysis. The likely origin of a cluster of highly shared sequence variants was a sequencing artifact.

The germline V gene encodes CDR1 MNHNS and CDR2 SASEGT. The CDR3 extends over 13 amino acids. V lost 5 bases and J lost 6, with 13 bases in between. The V gene is TRBV6-1, the J gene TRBJ1-2; perhaps TRBD1 as D (5 bases). The source of this sequence is a girl under two years old in good health and CMV-seronegative. The specimen sequenced was PBMCs. The CDR3 sequence: CASSWTLGDGYTF. CDR3 nucleotide sequence: TGTGCCAGCAGTTGGACACTTGGAGATGGCTACACCTTC.